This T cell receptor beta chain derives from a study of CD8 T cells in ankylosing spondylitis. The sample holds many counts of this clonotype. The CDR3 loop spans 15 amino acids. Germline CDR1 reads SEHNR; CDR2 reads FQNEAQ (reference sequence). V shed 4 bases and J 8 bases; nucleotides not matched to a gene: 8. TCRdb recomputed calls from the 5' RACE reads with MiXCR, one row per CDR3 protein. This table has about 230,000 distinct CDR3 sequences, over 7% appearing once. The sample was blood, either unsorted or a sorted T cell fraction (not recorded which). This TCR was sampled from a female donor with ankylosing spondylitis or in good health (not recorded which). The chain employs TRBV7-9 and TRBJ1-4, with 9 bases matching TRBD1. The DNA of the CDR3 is TGTGCCAGCAGCTCCGGGGACAGGGTTGGGGAAAAACTGTTTTTT. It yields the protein CASSSGDRVGEKLFF.